A selection of T cell receptor beta chains follows, all from one sample in a study of early T cells in non-severe SARS-CoV-2 infection. TCRdb re-derived calls from the 5' RACE reads in MiXCR, one entry per CDR3 protein. The sample consists of roughly 20,000 distinct CDR3 sequences, about 5% of them appearing once. Sample: whole blood. These receptors came from an adult who was a healthcare worker with PCR-confirmed SARS-CoV-2 infection or an uninfected control (not recorded which). CDR3s include the opening cysteine and the closing phenylalanine or tryptophan. Fields, in order: clone size, D gene, CDR3 length, J gene, V gene, CDR3 DNA, CDR3 protein. D genes are given only for firm matches. A row's size may be missing; if present it is once, few, many or a size class.

abundance: medium-sized; d_gene: .; len: 15; j_gene: TRBJ1-2; v_gene: TRBV2; CDR3nt: TGTGCCAGCGGTGAACAGGGTCACGGGGTCTATGGCTACACCTTC; CDR3aa: CASGEQGHGVYGYTF
abundance: .; d_gene: .; len: 11; j_gene: TRBJ1-2; v_gene: TRBV7-8; CDR3nt: TGTGCCAGCAGCTTGCACTATGGCTACACCTTC; CDR3aa: CASSLHYGYTF
abundance: medium-sized; d_gene: TRBD2; len: 17; j_gene: TRBJ2-1; v_gene: TRBV20-1; CDR3nt: TGCAGTGCGGTCCCGGGACTAGCGGGATTCTCCTACAATGAGCAGTTCTTC; CDR3aa: CSAVPGLAGFSYNEQFF
abundance: many; d_gene: .; len: 12; j_gene: TRBJ1-6; v_gene: TRBV27; CDR3nt: TGTGCCAGCAGTTTGAGTGATTCACCCCTCCACTTT; CDR3aa: CASSLSDSPLHF
abundance: medium-sized; d_gene: TRBD1; len: 13; j_gene: TRBJ1-1; v_gene: TRBV29-1; CDR3nt: TGCAGCGCCCAGGGGGCCGCGGACACTGAAGCTTTCTTT; CDR3aa: CSAQGAADTEAFF
abundance: .; d_gene: TRBD2; len: 16; j_gene: TRBJ2-5; v_gene: TRBV12-3/TRBV12-4; CDR3nt: TGTGCCAGCAGTTCCGAGGGACTAGCGGGATTGGAGACCCAGTACTTC; CDR3aa: CASSSEGLAGLETQYF
abundance: many; d_gene: TRBD2; len: 15; j_gene: TRBJ2-5; v_gene: TRBV6-1; CDR3nt: TGTGCCAGCAGTGAACGGGCTAGCGGGAAAGAGACCCAGTACTTC; CDR3aa: CASSERASGKETQYF
abundance: .; d_gene: .; len: 14; j_gene: TRBJ1-1; v_gene: TRBV12-3/TRBV12-4; CDR3nt: TGTGCCAGCATTCATCAGGGTAGGGGAACTGAAGCTTTCTTT; CDR3aa: CASIHQGRGTEAFF
abundance: medium-sized; d_gene: TRBD1; len: 15; j_gene: TRBJ1-5; v_gene: TRBV28; CDR3nt: TGTGCCAGCAGTTTAGGACAGGTGGGCAATCAGCCCCAGCATTTT; CDR3aa: CASSLGQVGNQPQHF
abundance: .; d_gene: .; len: 17; j_gene: TRBJ1-2; v_gene: TRBV12-3/TRBV12-4; CDR3nt: TGTGCCAGCAGATCGTCACGACGGGGCCTGCTAAGAGGAGGCTACACCTTC; CDR3aa: CASRSSRRGLLRGGYTF
abundance: many; d_gene: TRBD2; len: 14; j_gene: TRBJ2-1; v_gene: TRBV3-1; CDR3nt: TGTGCCAGCAGCCTCCAAGGGACTAGCGTTGAGCAGTTCTTC; CDR3aa: CASSLQGTSVEQFF
abundance: many; d_gene: .; len: 12; j_gene: TRBJ2-2; v_gene: TRBV20-1; CDR3nt: TGCAGTGCCCGTACTCGGACCGGGGAGCTGTTTTTT; CDR3aa: CSARTRTGELFF
abundance: many; d_gene: .; len: 14; j_gene: TRBJ2-1; v_gene: TRBV5-6; CDR3nt: TGTGCCAGCAGCTTAGGTAGTCCCGGGGATGAGCAGTTCTTC; CDR3aa: CASSLGSPGDEQFF
abundance: many; d_gene: .; len: 15; j_gene: TRBJ2-7; v_gene: TRBV19; CDR3nt: TGTGCCAGTAGTATTAGCGGAACGACCCACTACGAGCAGTACTTC; CDR3aa: CASSISGTTHYEQYF
abundance: .; d_gene: TRBD2; len: 14; j_gene: TRBJ2-1; v_gene: TRBV7-6; CDR3nt: TGTGCCAGCAGCCTACGGACTAGCGGCAATGAGCAGTTCTTC; CDR3aa: CASSLRTSGNEQFF
abundance: many; d_gene: TRBD1; len: 17; j_gene: TRBJ2-2; v_gene: TRBV15; CDR3nt: TGTGCCACCAGCAACCCCTCCGGGACAGGACTCACCGGGGAGCTGTTTTTT; CDR3aa: CATSNPSGTGLTGELFF
abundance: many; d_gene: .; len: 17; j_gene: TRBJ2-3; v_gene: TRBV29-1; CDR3nt: TGCAGCGTTGTCAGACTACTCGGCGGGGGCCGCACAGATACGCAGTATTTT; CDR3aa: CSVVRLLGGGRTDTQYF
abundance: few; d_gene: TRBD1; len: 16; j_gene: TRBJ2-1; v_gene: TRBV2; CDR3nt: TGTGCCAGCGAGGACGGAGGACAGGGGGTCAACAATGAGCAGTTCTTC; CDR3aa: CASEDGGQGVNNEQFF
abundance: many; d_gene: .; len: 12; j_gene: TRBJ2-5; v_gene: TRBV24-1; CDR3nt: TGTGCCACCAGTGACCGCTTTTGGACCCAGTACTTC; CDR3aa: CATSDRFWTQYF
abundance: few; d_gene: TRBD2; len: 15; j_gene: TRBJ2-1; v_gene: TRBV24-1; CDR3nt: TGTGCCACCAGTGATTCGCCGGGACTAGCGGCTGAGCAGTTCTTC; CDR3aa: CATSDSPGLAAEQFF
abundance: few; d_gene: .; len: 15; j_gene: TRBJ1-2; v_gene: TRBV12-3/TRBV12-4; CDR3nt: TGTGCCAGCAGCCTAACACTCCGGACCGGCGGCGGCTACACCTTC; CDR3aa: CASSLTLRTGGGYTF
abundance: many; d_gene: .; len: 15; j_gene: TRBJ2-5; v_gene: TRBV19; CDR3nt: TGTGCCAGTAGTATAGCGGCCTCCCACCGGGAGACCCAGTACTTC; CDR3aa: CASSIAASHRETQYF
abundance: .; d_gene: .; len: 16; j_gene: TRBJ2-1; v_gene: TRBV7-8; CDR3nt: TGTGTCAGCAGCCTTCTCAACCGGGTCGGATACAATGAGCAGTTCTTC; CDR3aa: CVSSLLNRVGYNEQFF
abundance: many; d_gene: .; len: 14; j_gene: TRBJ1-2; v_gene: TRBV4-1; CDR3nt: TGCGCCAGCAGCCGAAAGACCGGGTACTATGGCTACACCTTC; CDR3aa: CASSRKTGYYGYTF
abundance: many; d_gene: TRBD2; len: 18; j_gene: TRBJ2-1; v_gene: TRBV30; CDR3nt: TGTGCCTGGGCCGGGACTAGCGGGCCAATATCTAATTACAATGAGCAGTTCTTC; CDR3aa: CAWAGTSGPISNYNEQFF
abundance: many; d_gene: .; len: 15; j_gene: TRBJ1-1; v_gene: TRBV4-3; CDR3nt: TGCGCCAGCAGCCAAGAAAGGATGTCGAACACTGAAGCTTTCTTT; CDR3aa: CASSQERMSNTEAFF
abundance: many; d_gene: TRBD2; len: 14; j_gene: TRBJ2-3; v_gene: TRBV20-1; CDR3nt: TGCAGTGCCAACCTAGCGGGGGTTACAGATACGCAGTATTTT; CDR3aa: CSANLAGVTDTQYF
abundance: medium-sized; d_gene: .; len: 15; j_gene: TRBJ2-3; v_gene: TRBV20-1; CDR3nt: TGCAGTGCGTCGATACAACGAGTCGGCACAGATACGCAGTATTTT; CDR3aa: CSASIQRVGTDTQYF
abundance: medium-sized; d_gene: .; len: 14; j_gene: TRBJ2-1; v_gene: TRBV29-1; CDR3nt: TGCAGCGTTGAAAGAAGACTCTCCTACAATGAGCAGTTCTTC; CDR3aa: CSVERRLSYNEQFF
abundance: .; d_gene: TRBD2; len: 12; j_gene: TRBJ2-7; v_gene: TRBV29-1; CDR3nt: TGCAGCGTTCAGGGAGGGGCCTACGAGCAGTACTTC; CDR3aa: CSVQGGAYEQYF
abundance: many; d_gene: .; len: 15; j_gene: TRBJ2-7; v_gene: TRBV20-1; CDR3nt: TGCAGTGCTAGAGACCCGTTGAGCGGGTCCTACGAGCAGTACTTC; CDR3aa: CSARDPLSGSYEQYF
abundance: medium-sized; d_gene: TRBD1; len: 15; j_gene: TRBJ2-1; v_gene: TRBV24-1; CDR3nt: TGTGCCACCAGTGGGGGACAGCTATCCTACAATGAGCAGTTCTTC; CDR3aa: CATSGGQLSYNEQFF
abundance: few; d_gene: .; len: 12; j_gene: TRBJ2-3; v_gene: TRBV10-3; CDR3nt: TGTGCCATCAGCCGGGCCACAGATACGCAGTATTTT; CDR3aa: CAISRATDTQYF
abundance: medium-sized; d_gene: TRBD2; len: 15; j_gene: TRBJ2-1; v_gene: TRBV12-3/TRBV12-4; CDR3nt: TGTGCCAGCAGTTTATCCCCGGGGGGTTACAATGAGCAGTTCTTC; CDR3aa: CASSLSPGGYNEQFF
abundance: .; d_gene: .; len: 14; j_gene: TRBJ2-7; v_gene: TRBV28; CDR3nt: TGTGCCAGCAGTTTATTGGGGACCCGGAACGAGCAGTACTTC; CDR3aa: CASSLLGTRNEQYF
abundance: many; d_gene: .; len: 16; j_gene: TRBJ2-2; v_gene: TRBV28; CDR3nt: TGTGCCAGCGACCCGACCGTCGGGGGTGACACCGGGGAGCTGTTTTTT; CDR3aa: CASDPTVGGDTGELFF
abundance: .; d_gene: .; len: 15; j_gene: TRBJ1-5; v_gene: TRBV6-1; CDR3nt: TGTGCCAGCAGTGAAGTAGGCGGACGGAATCAGCCCCAGCATTTT; CDR3aa: CASSEVGGRNQPQHF
abundance: few; d_gene: .; len: 15; j_gene: TRBJ1-6; v_gene: TRBV3-1; CDR3nt: TGTGCCAGCTCAGTAGCAAATACAGGGAATTCACCCCTCCACTTT; CDR3aa: CASSVANTGNSPLHF
abundance: .; d_gene: .; len: 14; j_gene: TRBJ1-5; v_gene: TRBV12-5; CDR3nt: TGTGCTAGTGGTCCGGAGGGTAGCAATCAGCCCCAGCATTTT; CDR3aa: CASGPEGSNQPQHF
abundance: .; d_gene: TRBD1; len: 15; j_gene: TRBJ2-7; v_gene: TRBV28; CDR3nt: TGTGCCAGCAGGGCAAGGGACAGGGGGCGCGGAGAGCAGTACTTC; CDR3aa: CASRARDRGRGEQYF
abundance: many; d_gene: TRBD2; len: 16; j_gene: TRBJ2-3; v_gene: TRBV18; CDR3nt: TGTGCCAGCTCACCCGATAGCGGGAGGCGGACAGATACGCAGTATTTT; CDR3aa: CASSPDSGRRTDTQYF
abundance: .; d_gene: TRBD2; len: 17; j_gene: TRBJ2-4; v_gene: TRBV19; CDR3nt: TGTGCCAGTAGTACGGGACTAGCGGACGGGTCCAAAAACATTCAGTACTTC; CDR3aa: CASSTGLADGSKNIQYF
abundance: many; d_gene: .; len: 12; j_gene: TRBJ2-2; v_gene: TRBV19; CDR3nt: TGTGCCAGTAGTTCGAGAACCGGGGAGCTGTTTTTT; CDR3aa: CASSSRTGELFF
abundance: few; d_gene: .; len: 16; j_gene: TRBJ1-5; v_gene: TRBV12-3/TRBV12-4; CDR3nt: TGTGCCAGCAGTTCCCGGGGGCCAGATAGCAATCAGCCCCAGCATTTT; CDR3aa: CASSSRGPDSNQPQHF
abundance: medium-sized; d_gene: .; len: 12; j_gene: TRBJ2-1; v_gene: TRBV20-1; CDR3nt: TGCAGTAGCAGCAGCTCCTACAATGAGCAGTTCTTC; CDR3aa: CSSSSSYNEQFF
abundance: medium-sized; d_gene: .; len: 18; j_gene: TRBJ2-7; v_gene: TRBV4-1; CDR3nt: TGCGCCAGCAGCCAAGGGACCGCCAGCCTAGCGCGCTCCTACGAGCAGTACTTC; CDR3aa: CASSQGTASLARSYEQYF
abundance: many; d_gene: TRBD2; len: 15; j_gene: TRBJ2-1; v_gene: TRBV9; CDR3nt: TGTGCCAGCAGCGTAGGGGCTAGCGGAGGGGATGAGCAGTTCTTC; CDR3aa: CASSVGASGGDEQFF